This T cell receptor beta chain originates from a study of T cell repertoires in cytomegalovirus infection. In the study overall: The authors relied on CMV epitopes, both recently identified HLA-C-restricted and well-studied HLA-B-restricted. Through public TCR beta signatures, both CMV infection and matching HLA type were indicated.

The J segment lost 4 bases and the V segment lost 8 bases, leaving 22 bases of the junction unmatched. The CDR3 has 19 residues. Germline assignment: CDR1 SGHAT and CDR2 FQNNGV. As concerns this clonotype: What it recognizes is unknown. A much more abundant neighbour one base away suggests this may be a read error.

Broader study findings: Dominant in the ex vivo response were TCR beta clonotypes restricted by HLA-C and specific for CMV. Accumulated public TCR beta family frequency recognized individuals carrying CMV together with the relevant HLA.

TCRdb reprocessed the reads with MiXCR, giving one entry per CDR3 protein. Counted here are approximately 150,000 distinct CDR3 sequences, approximately 21% occurring once; the ten biggest clones make up about 25%. The receptor's source is a human donor in good health (CMV status not recorded). Some clones in this sample may be carry-over from other donors' samples. The sample in question was CD8+ T cells from cultured PBMCs, obtained from culture after CMV antigen stimulation. This rearrangement joins TRBV11-2 to TRBJ2-3, with 9 bases lining up with TRBD2. The CDR3 region has the DNA TGTGCCAGCCAAATTAAAAGGACGAGCGGGAGGAGGAAACCAGATACGCAGTATTTT. This codes for CASQIKRTSGRRKPDTQYF.